The T cell receptor (beta chain) described here comes from a study of cytomegalovirus exposure and HLA in healthy donors. As for the study in general: There were around 100 million unique TCR beta sequences, drawn from about 179 million T cells, in an earlier analysis. Study findings and constraints: The authors judged a highly shared variant cluster likely a sequencing artifact. TCR beta chain V- and J-gene trimming was linked, in a later analysis, to a missense variant in DCLRE1C.

CDR1 is SGHRS, CDR2 YFSETQ, per germline. CDR3 length: 16 amino acids. V was clipped by 1 base and J by 2 bases; unmatched bases: 5. On this clone itself: No antigen is known for it.

13 Jbeta primers and 60 Vbeta primers were used for the PCR. Assay used: immunoSEQ multiplex PCR; TCRdb lists only in-frame clones, some missing. The top ten hold approximately 2.5% of the sample, which has roughly 150,000 clones, roughly 81% seen once. The sequence was collected from a man aged 30 to 39 in good health and CMV-seropositive. J is TRBJ2-5 and V is TRBV5-1; TRBD2 agrees at 10 bases. The sequencing input was PBMCs. The CDR3, as DNA: TGCGCCAGCAGCTTGCGGCTAGCGGGAGCTCAAGAGACCCAGTACTTC. Translated, it gives CASSLRLAGAQETQYF. Drawing the rest from reference TRBV5-1 and TRBJ2-5, the complete variable domain is KAGVTQTPRYLIKTRGQQVTLSCSPISGHRSVSWYQQTPGQGLQFLFEYFSETQRNKGNFPGRFSGRQFSNSRSEMNVSTLELGDSALYLCASSLRLAGAQETQYFGPGTRLLVL.